Listed here are 30 T cell receptor beta chains from one sample, sequenced in a study of blood T cell repertoires in COVID-19. This table comes from immunoSEQ multiplex PCR, and its TCRdb copy is limited to in-frame clones, with some not included. The table lists 400,000 or so clones, around 90% of them singletons. Sequenced input: PBMCs or T cells enriched from blood (not recorded which). The receptors here all came from a middle-aged woman with acute COVID-19.

The chain has TRBV19 and TRBJ1-4, with 10 bases that match TRBD1. Trimming at V came to 7 bases and at J to 6 bases, leaving 5 bases not matched to a gene. The germline gives CDR1 LNHDA, CDR2 SQIVND (reference sequence). There are 14 residues in the CDR3. The CDR3 bases are TGTGCCAGTATCGCGACAGGGGGCGATGAAAAACTGTTTTTT. Translating gives CASIATGGDEKLFF.

The chain couples TRBV4-1 to TRBJ2-3; D might be TRBD2 (6 bases). Between the trimmed V and J ends, which lost 0 bases and 8 bases, there was a span of 24 bases. The CDR3 totals 18 residues. CDR1 is MGHRA, CDR2 YSYEKL, per germline. The CDR3 loop reads CASSQENSGVGSRGTQYF. The CDR3 DNA sequence: TGCGCCAGCAGCCAAGAAAACTCGGGAGTCGGGTCTCGGGGTACGCAGTATTTT.

This chain uses TRBV11-2 with TRBJ1-2; D unresolved. V lost 1 base and J 3 bases, leaving 9 bases between the germline ends. The CDR3 totals 14 residues. Germline CDR1 reads SGHAT; CDR2 reads FQNNGV. CDR3 nucleotides: TGTGCCAGCAGCTTAGTGGGCGTAGACTATGGCTACACCTTC. Translating gives CASSLVGVDYGYTF.

In this sample, this clone turned up once. The chain has TRBV13 and TRBJ2-5, with 8 nucleotides matching TRBD2. The J segment lost 6 bases and the V segment lost 0 bases, leaving 12 bases of the junction unmatched. The CDR3 sequence is 17 residues long. Germline CDR1 PRHDT, CDR2 FYEKMQ (reference sequence). This chain's CDR3 is CASSLGPGTSGFQTQYF. The DNA for the CDR3 is TGTGCCAGCAGCTTAGGCCCCGGGACTAGTGGTTTTCAGACCCAGTACTTC.

The V call is TRBV3-1 (or the pseudogene TRBV3-2), the J call TRBJ1-4; the match to TRBD1 covers 7 bases. CDR3 size: 16 residues. Losses at the gene ends were 4 bases for V and 7 bases for J; bases not matched to a gene: 12. Looked up from germline, CDR1 is LGHDT and CDR2 is YNNKEL (reference sequence). The CDR3 nucleotides are TGTGCCAGCAGCCGAAACAGGGGACTAGGACGTGAAAAACTGTTTTTT. Encoded protein: CASSRNRGLGREKLFF.

The V gene is TRBV5-6, the J gene TRBJ1-6, with 11 bases matching TRBD1. Germline assignment: CDR1 SGHDT and CDR2 YYEEEE. This CDR3 region has 15 residues. J lost 8 bases, V lost 4 bases, and 5 bases had no gene match. As DNA, the CDR3 is TGTGCCAGCAGCCCGGACAGGGGGCTAGATTCACCCCTCCACTTT. It codes for CASSPDRGLDSPLHF.

The CDR3 spells CASSFSGGRPSTDTQYF. In nucleotides, the CDR3 is TGCGCCAGCAGCTTTAGCGGGGGGCGACCTAGCACAGATACGCAGTATTTT. The rearrangement links TRBV5-1 to TRBJ2-3; 10 nucleotides align to TRBD2. V shed 2 bases and J 0 bases; nucleotides not matched to a gene: 6. This CDR3 has 17 amino acids. Germline loops: CDR1 SGHRS, CDR2 YFSETQ.

The chain links TRBV6-1 to TRBJ1-3, with unresolved D. Trimming took off 5 bases at V and 1 base at J, with 12 bases between the two ends. CDR1 MNHNS and CDR2 SASEGT come from the germline V gene. This CDR3 is 15 amino acids long. The CDR3 is CASSRTGGSGNTIYF. CDR3 nucleotides: TGTGCCAGCAGTCGTACCGGAGGTTCTGGAAACACCATATATTTT.

The chain combines TRBV30 with TRBJ2-6; 8 bases match TRBD2. V lost 2 bases and J lost 0; bases outside the gene matches: 6. Germline CDR1 and CDR2: GTSNPN and SVGIG (reference sequence). This CDR3 has 17 residues. This CDR3 reads CAWSMERGPSGANVLTF. The CDR3 nucleotides read TGTGCCTGGAGTATGGAGCGGGGGCCCTCTGGGGCCAACGTCCTGACTTTC.

This clone was recorded once. The genes are TRBV5-1 and TRBJ2-7; tentatively, D is TRBD2 (5 bases). The germline CDR1 and CDR2 sequences are SGHRS and YFSETQ. Trimming took off 2 bases at V and 3 bases at J, with 6 bases between the two ends. The CDR3 is made up of 12 amino acids. Here the CDR3 reads CASSFAGYEQYF. The DNA of the CDR3 is TGCGCCAGCAGCTTTGCGGGCTACGAGCAGTACTTC. Full variable domain (remainder filled in from reference TRBV5-1 and TRBJ2-7): KAGVTQTPRYLIKTRGQQVTLSCSPISGHRSVSWYQQTPGQGLQFLFEYFSETQRNKGNFPGRFSGRQFSNSRSEMNVSTLELGDSALYLCASSFAGYEQYFGPGTRLTVT.

The rearrangement joins TRBV30 to TRBJ2-3; 8 bases line up with TRBD1. From germline, CDR1 is GTSNPN and CDR2 SVGIG (reference sequence). The CDR3 covers 14 residues. Trimming removed 3 bases from V and 3 bases from J; junction bases left unmatched: 5. CDR3 nucleotides: TGTGCCTGGAGCAGGGGGCCGGGAACAGATACGCAGTATTTT. This codes for CAWSRGPGTDTQYF.

V and J are TRBV10-2 and TRBJ1-6, with D tentatively TRBD1 (5 bases). The V gene lost 4 bases and the J gene lost 5 bases, with 12 bases spanning the gap. This CDR3 contains 15 residues. Germline V lookup: CDR1 WSHSY, CDR2 SAAADI. The CDR3 nucleotides are TGCGCCAGCAGTGCCCGGACACACGATAATTCACCCCTCCACTTT. It is translated as CASSARTHDNSPLHF.

The V and J genes are TRBV29-1 and TRBJ1-2; unclear D gene. The CDR3 length is 14 residues. In germline, CDR1 is SQVTM, CDR2 ANQGSEA. Trimming cost V 4 bases and J 4 bases, with 16 bases left between them. CDR3 region: CSVGRGEAPYGYTF. CDR3 DNA: TGCAGCGTTGGAAGAGGCGAGGCCCCCTATGGCTACACCTTC.

The rearrangement uses TRBV6-5 and TRBJ1-1; D not certain. Germline V lookup: CDR1 MNHEY, CDR2 SVGAGI. V was cut by 6 bases and J by 5 bases, with 10 bases left in between. The CDR3 loop spans 12 amino acids. DNA for the CDR3: TGTGCCAGCAGCGTAAGAGGAACTGAAGCTTTCTTT. It yields the protein CASSVRGTEAFF.

The V call is TRBV5-8, the J call TRBJ1-1; D might be TRBD1 (5 bases). The CDR3 sequence is 12 residues long. V was trimmed by 9 bases and J by 3 bases, leaving 12 bases between them. Looked up from germline, CDR1 is SGHTS and CDR2 is YDEGEE. CDR3: CANYRRHTEAFF. The DNA of the CDR3 is TGTGCCAACTACAGGCGCCACACTGAAGCTTTCTTT.

This rearrangement joins TRBV29-1 to TRBJ1-1; a weak D match, TRBD1 (5 bases). Germline lookup yields CDR1 SQVTM and CDR2 ANQGSEA. This CDR3 contains 13 residues. Trimming took 2 bases from V and 4 from J, leaving 11 bases between them. CDR3 amino acids: CSVETGPATEAFF. CDR3 sequence (DNA): TGCAGCGTTGAAACAGGCCCGGCCACTGAAGCTTTCTTT.

This chain connects TRBV7-2 to TRBJ2-2; D possibly corresponds to TRBD1 (6 bases). Germline values: CDR1 SGHTA, CDR2 FQGNSA. V dropped 5 bases and J dropped 0 bases, with 22 bases sitting between them. There are 19 residues in the CDR3. CDR3 residues: CASSLGWGQKATNTGELFF. As DNA, the CDR3 is TGTGCCAGCAGCCTAGGTTGGGGACAAAAAGCCACGAACACCGGGGAGCTGTTTTTT.

The chain couples TRBV10-3 to TRBJ2-3, with 7 bases identical to TRBD1. Germline lookup yields CDR1 ENHRY and CDR2 SYGVKD. The CDR3 contains 16 residues. The ends lost 3 bases at V and 3 bases at J; junction bases unmatched: 9. DNA for the CDR3: TGTGCCATCAGTGACGGACAGGCTATAGTAACAGATACGCAGTATTTT. It yields the protein CAISDGQAIVTDTQYF.

The V and J genes are TRBV14 and TRBJ1-2; no firm D call. The CDR3 consists of 13 residues. Trimming removed 0 bases at V and 0 bases at J, with 2 bases between. Germline assignment: CDR1 SGHDN and CDR2 FVKESK. The CDR3 protein is CASSQDANYGYTF. CDR3 bases: TGTGCCAGCAGCCAAGACGCTAACTATGGCTACACCTTC.

This clone was observed a single time. J is TRBJ2-7 and V is TRBV5-1; 7 positions agree with TRBD1. Germline CDR1 is SGHRS and CDR2 is YFSETQ. V trimming: 3 bases; J trimming: 3 bases; junction bases outside the gene matches: 6. There are 14 residues in the CDR3. The chain's CDR3 is CASSSGTVNYEQYF. The CDR3 nucleotides are TGCGCCAGCAGCTCCGGGACAGTGAACTACGAGCAGTACTTC.

The chain carries TRBV16 and TRBJ1-2; D possibly corresponds to TRBD1 (5 bases). CDR1 is KGHSY and CDR2 is FQNENV in the germline V gene. Trimming cost V 1 base and J 0 bases, with 12 bases left between them. This CDR3 has 16 amino acids. In nucleotides, the CDR3 is TGTGCCAGCAGCCAATTACGGCGGGACTCTAACTATGGCTACACCTTC. Translated, it gives CASSQLRRDSNYGYTF.

The J gene is TRBJ2-7, the V gene TRBV4-2; TRBD2 might be the D (5 bases). The length of the CDR3 is 15 residues. Trimming left V 4 bases short and J 3 bases short, with 16 bases between. Germline V gene sequence: CDR1 LGHNA, CDR2 YNFKEQ. The CDR3 is CASSPLSSGGYEQYF. The CDR3 DNA reads TGTGCCAGCAGCCCGCTTAGCAGCGGAGGCTACGAGCAGTACTTC.

The V and J genes are TRBV5-6 and TRBJ1-2; TRBD1 aligns across 8 bases. CDR3 length: 16 amino acids. V was pared by 7 bases and J by 4 bases, with 15 bases of the junction left unmatched. Looked up from germline, CDR1 is SGHDT and CDR2 is YYEEEE. CDR3 amino acids: CASESTPRQGTYGYTF. CDR3 coding DNA: TGTGCCAGCGAGTCGACCCCGCGACAGGGGACCTATGGCTACACCTTC.

The rearrangement uses TRBV6-1 and TRBJ1-1; a possible D gene is TRBD1 (5 bases). V lost 2 bases and J 4 bases, leaving 8 bases between the germline ends. CDR3 length equals 13 residues. The germline gives CDR1 MNHNS, CDR2 SASEGT. The CDR3: CASSEWRGTEAFF. In nucleotides, the CDR3 is TGTGCCAGCAGTGAATGGAGGGGCACTGAAGCTTTCTTT.

The CDR3 spells CATAGTGANVLTF. CDR3 coding DNA: TGTGCCACGGCGGGGACTGGGGCCAACGTCCTGACTTTC. The chain combines TRBV28 with TRBJ2-6; possible D gene TRBD2, 6 bases. V lost 10 bases and J lost 2, with 9 bases in between. Germline loops: CDR1 MDHEN, CDR2 SYDVKM. The CDR3 is 13 residues long.

This clone came up once. This chain uses TRBV29-1 with TRBJ2-1; 9 bases are shared with TRBD1. Germline V gives CDR1 SQVTM, CDR2 ANQGSEA. The CDR3 runs 13 residues. Trimming removed 5 bases from V and 4 bases from J; junction bases left unmatched: 3. CDR3 residues: CSVTGQGYNEQFF. The CDR3 DNA sequence: TGCAGCGTTACAGGACAGGGGTACAATGAGCAGTTCTTC.

The rearrangement joins TRBV6-6 to TRBJ2-2; 9 bases line up with TRBD1. Germline assignment: CDR1 MNHNY and CDR2 SVGAGI (reference sequence). This CDR3 comprises 16 residues. Unmatched junction bases numbered 1, after V lost 2 bases and J lost 0 bases. CDR3 sequence (DNA): TGTGCCAGCAGTTACGGGACAGGGACGAACACCGGGGAGCTGTTTTTT. As protein: CASSYGTGTNTGELFF.

This clone was recorded only once. CDR3 residues: CASSYGVTDTQYF. The DNA for the CDR3 is TGTGCCAGTAGTTACGGGGTCACAGATACGCAGTATTTT. The chain combines TRBV19 with TRBJ2-3; the D gene is possibly TRBD2 (5 bases). Trimming took off 5 bases at V and 2 bases at J, with 8 bases between the two ends. The CDR3 length is 13 residues. CDR1 and CDR2 (germline): LNHDA, SQIVND (reference sequence).

The J gene is TRBJ2-3, the V gene TRBV10-3; D not resolved. V was cut by 0 bases and J by 5 bases, with 12 bases left in between. The CDR3 covers 15 residues. Germline CDR1 is ENHRY and CDR2 is SYGVKD. The CDR3 region is CAISESVGGRDTQYF. In DNA, the CDR3 is TGTGCCATCAGTGAGTCGGTAGGTGGGCGAGATACGCAGTATTTT.

The genes are TRBV19 and TRBJ2-3; tentative D call: TRBD2 (7 bases). Germline CDR1 and CDR2: LNHDA and SQIVND (reference sequence). This CDR3 is built from 15 residues. Trimming removed 3 bases at V and 1 base at J, with 11 bases between. The CDR3 reads CASSMGGGGTDTQYF. CDR3 nucleotide sequence: TGTGCCAGTAGTATGGGAGGGGGAGGCACAGATACGCAGTATTTT.